This TCR beta chain was retrieved from a study of cytotoxic CD8 clonotypes in ibrutinib-treated CLL. Whole-study context: Within the patient group, under 12 were relapsed/refractory and fewer than 16 treatment-naive, and around 17 were IGHV unmutated.

CDR3 length equals 16 residues. Unmatched junction bases numbered 8, after V lost 0 bases and J lost 7 bases. The V gene's germline CDR1 is MNHNS and CDR2 SASEGT. Here immunoSEQ multiplex PCR was the method, and the copy in TCRdb shows in-frame clones only, minus some. There are 65,000 to 85,000 clones in the sample; approximately 90% occur only once, and around 3.1% lies in the top ten. The receptor was isolated from a human donor with chronic lymphocytic leukemia. The sequences come from PBMCs, collected after 12 months of ibrutinib treatment. The V and J genes are TRBV6-1 and TRBJ2-3, with TRBD1 identical over 9 bases. The DNA of the CDR3 is TGTGCCAGCAGTGAAGCGCTGGAACAGGGGGCAAATACGCAGTATTTT. Protein sequence: CASSEALEQGANTQYF.